This is a list of T cell receptor beta chains from one sample in a study of blood T cell repertoires in COVID-19. This table comes from immunoSEQ multiplex PCR, and its TCRdb copy is limited to in-frame clones, with some not included. The sample lists 90,000 to 95,000 clones, around 90% occurring once. Sequencing was carried out using peripheral blood. The receptors originated from an older woman with acute or convalescent COVID-19. CDR3s include the opening cysteine and the closing phenylalanine or tryptophan. Each record gives: V gene, CDR3 protein.

TRBV7-6	CARLQGGELFF
TRBV5-1	CASSLMPGRAYAEAFF
TRBV5-1	CASSLARDRVDEKLFF
TRBV20-1	CSASFGTGVKNIQYF
TRBV27	CASSFAPGEGGYTF
TRBV19	CASSIALAGGRNEQFF
TRBV27	CASSFGTGREYEQYF
TRBV4-1	CASSLSPTGGTEAFF
TRBV9	CASSPQGNGYTEAFF
TRBV7-9	CASSKEPALQNTEAFF
TRBV7-3	CASSPAIAGPHNEQFF
TRBV20-1	CSASQGSETQYF
TRBV9	CASSSRGGTYNEQFF
TRBV27	CASSPQGGSTDTQYF
TRBV14	CASAPGFAYEQYF
TRBV10-3	CAVGTHNSPLHF
TRBV5-4	CASSIENRAQYF
TRBV3-1/TRBV3-2	CASSHIYGYTF
TRBV5-1	CASSLTQGGQPQHF
TRBV5-1	CASSLVRGRNNEQFF
TRBV29-1	CSVRPTGNYGYTF
TRBV5-1	CASSRGTSVYEQYF
TRBV3-1/TRBV3-2	CASSQGQGYEQYF
TRBV7-2	CASSPYYGSNGYTF
TRBV5-1	CASNIRGADTQYF
TRBV6-5	CASSSSGTESYEQYF
TRBV6-1	CASSGPDRPYGETQYF
TRBV28	CASSPGQGNSPLHF
TRBV7-2	CASSLGTYSGNTIYF
TRBV11-2	CASSPVAPNTGELFF
TRBV28	CASSPGGGLNEQFF
TRBV12-3/TRBV12-4	CASSSSTPTAFF
TRBV10-3	CAISVSGTDGYTF
TRBV27	CASSLRYRDSKISSGREGTDTQYF
TRBV10-3	CAISGDRAGANVLTF
TRBV4-1	CASSRPGSNNEQFF
TRBV7-9	CASSLGTPPEDF
TRBV7-9	CASSLELAGGREQFF
TRBV6-2/TRBV6-3	CASSYNSIGELFF
TRBV27	CASRASPGTWQYF
TRBV28	CASSLQLGPSSGYTF
TRBV19	CASSARDSNYGYTF
TRBV3-1/TRBV3-2	CASSQGGVSYEQYF
TRBV2	CASSDGTGVQPQHF
TRBV5-6	CASSLVAAPEAKNIQYF
TRBV7-9	CASSLREGQGPTNYGYTF
TRBV6-1	CASSEQASYSGNTIYF
TRBV5-4	CASSLAGGGNTGELFF
TRBV3-1/TRBV3-2	CASSQGEGLGNQPQHF
TRBV4-1	CASSRGQGANTGELFF
TRBV11-2	CASSLAAGGGNEQFF
TRBV4-2	CASSQESGAGRSTDTQYF
TRBV29-1	CSVEGTEGSRVGETQYF
TRBV19	CASSMGGDEETQYF
TRBV18	CASSPPSGSSYEQYF
TRBV19	CATTGGYTEAFF
TRBV21-1	CASSKALKGADTGELFF
TRBV5-1	CASSLASVPYNEQFF
TRBV7-9	CASSPLPGRGTLHNYGYTF
TRBV6-1	CASSEKSAGVQPQHF